This is a list of T cell receptor beta chains from one sample in a study of CD8+ T cells in alopecia areata. Measured with immunoSEQ multiplex PCR; TCRdb has only the in-frame clones, and not every one. Altogether about 150,000 clones are present, over 70% being singletons, with the ten largest covering approximately 16%. The sequenced sample was CD8+ T cells sorted from blood, obtained at week 0. The receptors shown here come from a human donor with alopecia areata. Each CDR3 is given with its conserved first and last residue. D genes are given only for firm matches. The size of a clone is reported for some rows only, either as once, few or many, or as a class for expanded clones.

clone_size: .
j_call: TRBJ1-1
d_call: TRBD1
v_call: TRBV5-1
cdr3_aa: CASSYGQGTFF
cdr3_nt: TGCGCCAGCAGCTATGGACAGGGGACTTTCTTT

clone_size: .
j_call: TRBJ2-3
d_call: TRBD2
v_call: TRBV28
cdr3_aa: CASSTSSGSALSTDTQYF
cdr3_nt: TGTGCCAGCTCTACCTCTAGCGGGAGTGCCCTTAGCACAGATACGCAGTATTTT

clone_size: once
j_call: TRBJ2-7
d_call: .
v_call: TRBV19
cdr3_aa: CASSIFSGNEQYF
cdr3_nt: TGTGCCAGTAGTATTTTCTCAGGGAACGAGCAGTACTTC

clone_size: .
j_call: TRBJ2-2
d_call: .
v_call: TRBV7-9
cdr3_aa: CATQGGTGELFF
cdr3_nt: TGTGCCACCCAAGGGGGGACCGGGGAGCTGTTTTTT

clone_size: .
j_call: TRBJ1-2
d_call: .
v_call: TRBV13
cdr3_aa: CASSPDGRYTF
cdr3_nt: TGTGCCAGCAGCCCCGACGGACGCTACACCTTC

clone_size: .
j_call: TRBJ2-1
d_call: TRBD2
v_call: TRBV25-1
cdr3_aa: CASSDREGPYEQFF
cdr3_nt: TGTGCCAGCAGTGACCGGGAGGGCCCCTATGAGCAGTTCTTC

clone_size: .
j_call: TRBJ2-1
d_call: .
v_call: TRBV6-4
cdr3_aa: CASSDFSGNEQFF
cdr3_nt: TGTGCCAGCAGTGACTTCAGCGGCAATGAGCAGTTCTTC

clone_size: .
j_call: TRBJ2-7
d_call: .
v_call: TRBV21-1
cdr3_aa: CASSKRGTSKGNEQYF
cdr3_nt: TGTGCCAGCAGCAAAAGGGGGACTAGCAAGGGAAACGAGCAGTACTTC

clone_size: .
j_call: TRBJ2-7
d_call: .
v_call: TRBV5-1
cdr3_aa: CASSLAADYEQYF
cdr3_nt: TGCGCCAGCAGCTTGGCAGCCGACTACGAGCAGTACTTC

clone_size: .
j_call: TRBJ2-1
d_call: TRBD1
v_call: TRBV5-6
cdr3_aa: CASSPRGWADNEQFF
cdr3_nt: TGTGCCAGCAGCCCCAGGGGGTGGGCCGACAATGAGCAGTTCTTC

clone_size: .
j_call: TRBJ2-7
d_call: TRBD1
v_call: TRBV4-1
cdr3_aa: CASSLETGGLYEQYF
cdr3_nt: TGCGCCAGCAGCCTCGAGACAGGGGGCTTATACGAGCAGTACTTC

clone_size: .
j_call: TRBJ2-7
d_call: .
v_call: TRBV29-1
cdr3_aa: CSAETLEGVSYEQYF
cdr3_nt: TGCAGCGCCGAAACCCTTGAGGGGGTCTCCTACGAGCAGTACTTC

clone_size: .
j_call: TRBJ2-7
d_call: .
v_call: TRBV30
cdr3_aa: CAWSVPLGGEQYF
cdr3_nt: TGTGCCTGGAGTGTACCGCTCGGAGGCGAGCAGTACTTC

clone_size: .
j_call: TRBJ2-3
d_call: .
v_call: TRBV25-1
cdr3_aa: CASSPLERRTDTQYF
cdr3_nt: TGTGCCAGCAGTCCTCTGGAGCGGCGGACAGATACGCAGTATTTT

clone_size: .
j_call: TRBJ2-3
d_call: TRBD1
v_call: TRBV29-1
cdr3_aa: CSVGPGQGEADTQYF
cdr3_nt: TGCAGCGTTGGGCCGGGACAGGGTGAGGCAGATACGCAGTATTTT

clone_size: .
j_call: TRBJ2-1
d_call: .
v_call: TRBV7-9
cdr3_aa: CASSLLRQTPYNEQFF
cdr3_nt: TGTGCCAGCAGCCTACTACGACAGACCCCTTACAATGAGCAGTTCTTC

clone_size: .
j_call: TRBJ1-3
d_call: TRBD1
v_call: TRBV30
cdr3_aa: CAWTQGVISGNTIYF
cdr3_nt: TGTGCGTGGACCCAGGGGGTGATCTCTGGAAACACCATATATTTT

clone_size: .
j_call: TRBJ2-3
d_call: TRBD2
v_call: TRBV4-1
cdr3_aa: CASTATSGMRDTQYF
cdr3_nt: TGCGCCAGCACCGCGACTAGCGGGATGCGAGATACGCAGTATTTT